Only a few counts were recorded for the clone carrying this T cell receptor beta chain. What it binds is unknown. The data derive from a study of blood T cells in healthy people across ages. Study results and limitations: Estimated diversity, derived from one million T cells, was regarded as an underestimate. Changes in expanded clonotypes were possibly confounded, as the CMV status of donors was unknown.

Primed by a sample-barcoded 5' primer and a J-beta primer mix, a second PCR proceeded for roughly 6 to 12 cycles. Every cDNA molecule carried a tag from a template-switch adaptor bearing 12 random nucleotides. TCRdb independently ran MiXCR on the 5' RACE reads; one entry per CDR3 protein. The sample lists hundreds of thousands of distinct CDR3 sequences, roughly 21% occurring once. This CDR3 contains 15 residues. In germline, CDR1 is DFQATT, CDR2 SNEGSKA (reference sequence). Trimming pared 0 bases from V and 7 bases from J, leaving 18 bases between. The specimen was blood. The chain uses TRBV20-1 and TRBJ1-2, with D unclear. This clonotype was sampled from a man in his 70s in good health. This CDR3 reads CSARDFRSPGCGYTF. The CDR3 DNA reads TGCAGTGCTAGAGATTTCAGATCTCCGGGCTGTGGCTACACCTTC.